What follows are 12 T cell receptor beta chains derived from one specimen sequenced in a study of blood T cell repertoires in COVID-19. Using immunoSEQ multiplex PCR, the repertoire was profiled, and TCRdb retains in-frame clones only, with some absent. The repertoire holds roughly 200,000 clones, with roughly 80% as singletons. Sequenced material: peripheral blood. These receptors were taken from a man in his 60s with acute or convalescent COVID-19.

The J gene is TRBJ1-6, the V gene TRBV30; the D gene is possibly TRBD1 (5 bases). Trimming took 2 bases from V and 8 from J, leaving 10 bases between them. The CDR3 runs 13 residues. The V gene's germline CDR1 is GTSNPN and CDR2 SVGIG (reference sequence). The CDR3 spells CAWSFGGYSPLHF. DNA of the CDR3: TGTGCCTGGAGTTTTGGGGGGTATTCACCCCTCCACTTT.

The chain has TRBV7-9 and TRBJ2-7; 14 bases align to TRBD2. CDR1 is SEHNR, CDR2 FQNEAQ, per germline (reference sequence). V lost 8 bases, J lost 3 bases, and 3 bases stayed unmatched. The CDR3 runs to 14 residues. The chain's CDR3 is CASRTSGRSYEQYF. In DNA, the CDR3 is TGTGCCAGCCGGACTAGCGGGAGGAGCTACGAGCAGTACTTC.

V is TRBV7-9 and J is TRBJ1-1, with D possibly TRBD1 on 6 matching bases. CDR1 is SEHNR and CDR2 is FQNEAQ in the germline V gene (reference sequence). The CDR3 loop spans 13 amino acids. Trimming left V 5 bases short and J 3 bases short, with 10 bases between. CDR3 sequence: CASSIEGDTEAFF. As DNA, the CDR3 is TGTGCCAGCAGCATCGAGGGGGACACTGAAGCTTTCTTT. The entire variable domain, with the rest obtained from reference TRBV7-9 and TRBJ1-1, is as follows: DTGVSQNPRHKITKRGQNVTFRCDPISEHNRLYWYRQTLGQGPEFLTYFQNEAQLEKSRLLSDRFSAERPKGSFSTLEIQRTEQGDSAMYLCASSIEGDTEAFFGQGTRLTVV.

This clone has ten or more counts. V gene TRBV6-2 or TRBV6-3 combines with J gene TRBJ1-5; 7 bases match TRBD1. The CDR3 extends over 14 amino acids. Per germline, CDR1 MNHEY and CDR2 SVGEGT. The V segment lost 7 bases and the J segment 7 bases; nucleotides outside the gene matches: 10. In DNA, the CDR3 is TGTGCCAGCACCCCAGGGGGGGTCTGGCAGCCCCAGCATTTT. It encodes CASTPGGVWQPQHF.

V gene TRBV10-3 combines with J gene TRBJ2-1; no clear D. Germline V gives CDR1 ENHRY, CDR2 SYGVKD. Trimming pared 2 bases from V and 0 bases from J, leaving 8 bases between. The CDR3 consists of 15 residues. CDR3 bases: TGTGCCATCAGTGAGGGCGGTTTCTCCTACAATGAGCAGTTCTTC. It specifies CAISEGGFSYNEQFF.

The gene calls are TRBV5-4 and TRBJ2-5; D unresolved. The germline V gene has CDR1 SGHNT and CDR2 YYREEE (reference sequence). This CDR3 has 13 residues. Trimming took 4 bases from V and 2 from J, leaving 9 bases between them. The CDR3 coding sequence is TGTGCCAGCAGCATGGGTCCACAAGAGACCCAGTACTTC. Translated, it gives CASSMGPQETQYF.

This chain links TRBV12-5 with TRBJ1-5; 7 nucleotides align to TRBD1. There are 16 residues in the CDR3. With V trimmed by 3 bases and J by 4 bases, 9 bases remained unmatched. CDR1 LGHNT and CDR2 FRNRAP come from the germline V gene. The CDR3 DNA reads TGTGCTAGTGGTTTAAGGGGGCTCTCAGGGAATCAGCCCCAGCATTTT. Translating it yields CASGLRGLSGNQPQHF.

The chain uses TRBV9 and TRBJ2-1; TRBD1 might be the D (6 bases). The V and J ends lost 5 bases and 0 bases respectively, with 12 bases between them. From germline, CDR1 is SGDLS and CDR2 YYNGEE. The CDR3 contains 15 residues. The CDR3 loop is CASRDKGGSYNEQFF. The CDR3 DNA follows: TGTGCCAGCAGAGACAAAGGGGGCTCCTACAATGAGCAGTTCTTC.

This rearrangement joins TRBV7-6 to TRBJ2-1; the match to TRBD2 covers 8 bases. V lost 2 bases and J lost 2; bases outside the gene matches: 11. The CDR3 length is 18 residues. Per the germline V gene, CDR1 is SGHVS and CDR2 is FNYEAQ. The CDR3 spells CASSLTMGGRFTYNEQFF. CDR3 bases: TGTGCCAGCAGCTTAACGATGGGCGGGAGGTTCACCTACAATGAGCAGTTCTTC.

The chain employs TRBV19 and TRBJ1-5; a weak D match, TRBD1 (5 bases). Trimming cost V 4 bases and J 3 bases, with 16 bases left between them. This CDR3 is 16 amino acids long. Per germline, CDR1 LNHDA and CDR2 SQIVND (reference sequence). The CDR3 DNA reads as TGTGCCAGTAGTACCAGTACGTCAGGGATCAATCAGCCCCAGCATTTT. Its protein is CASSTSTSGINQPQHF. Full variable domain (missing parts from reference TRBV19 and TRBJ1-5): DGGITQSPKYLFRKEGQNVTLSCEQNLNHDAMYWYRQDPGQGLRLIYYSQIVNDFQKGDIAEGYSVSREKKESFPLTVTSAQKNPTAFYLCASSTSTSGINQPQHFGDGTRLSIL.

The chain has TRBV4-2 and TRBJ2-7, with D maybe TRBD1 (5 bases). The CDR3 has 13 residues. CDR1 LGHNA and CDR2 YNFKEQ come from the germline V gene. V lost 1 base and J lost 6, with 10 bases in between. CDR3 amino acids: CASSQVGAGEQYF. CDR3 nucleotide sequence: TGTGCCAGCAGCCAAGTAGGGGCTGGCGAGCAGTACTTC.

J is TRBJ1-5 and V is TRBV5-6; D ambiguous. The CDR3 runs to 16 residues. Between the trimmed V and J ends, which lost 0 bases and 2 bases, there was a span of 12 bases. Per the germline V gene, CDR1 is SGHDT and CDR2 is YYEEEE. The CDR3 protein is CASSLAGYSRNQPQHF. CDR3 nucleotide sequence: TGTGCCAGCAGCTTGGCGGGTTATTCTCGCAATCAGCCCCAGCATTTT.